These T cell receptor beta chains were read from a single sample in a study of shared clonotypes between healthy human individuals. TCRdb's table, derived via immunoSEQ multiplex PCR, lists solely in-frame clones and lacks some. The repertoire holds just over 2,000,000 clones, about 95% seen once, with roughly 0.13% in the top ten. The sequencing sample was made of naive CD4+ T cells sorted from blood. The receptor source for this set is a young man in good health. Each CDR3 is given without its conserved first and last residue. D genes are given only for firm matches.

CDR3,V,D,length
AIRGTVAYEQY,TRBV10-3,NA,11
ASSLGAITDTQY,TRBV7-8,NA,12
ASTPRDTPWQEQF,TRBV9,NA,13
ASSQDHSGRYNEQF,TRBV4-1,NA,14
ASVAGTANTEAF,TRBV5-1,TRBD1,12
ASSQDKGLPQH,TRBV4-3,NA,11
ASSPGPGYGYT,TRBV6-1,NA,11
ASSEGTGGRYNEQF,TRBV6-1,TRBD1,14
ASTLTGTGITEAF,TRBV28,TRBD1,13
ASSPPTSGTLQVTQY,TRBV18,TRBD2,15
ASSLDSETQY,TRBV5-1,NA,10
ASTLRWRVEQY,TRBV14,NA,11
ASSLFRSRDHPAGINEQF,TRBV28,NA,18
ASSLGQGNEQY,TRBV5-6,TRBD1,11
ASRKLAGYEQY,TRBV4-3,TRBD2,11
ASRGQGAVETQY,TRBV6-1,TRBD1,12
ASSETTLFTEAF,TRBV10-2,NA,12
ASSLTTPGGELF,TRBV28,NA,12
ACSGQGNSPLH,TRBV30,TRBD1,11
ASIVTGMNTEAF,TRBV19,NA,12
ASSLTGGSDYGYT,TRBV5-1,TRBD1,13
ASSIGLGAVTEAF,TRBV19,NA,13
ASRGGGSGNSPLH,TRBV6-1,NA,13
ASSQQDRRYNEQF,TRBV4-3,NA,13
ASRPGTGSPYEQY,TRBV6-1,TRBD1,13